Below are 23 T cell receptor beta chains sequenced from a single sample in a study of Ad26.COV2.S vaccination and SARS-CoV-2 variants. The sample's treatment: over 15 received Ad26.COV2.S at low or high dose, single or two shots; about 5 received placebo; per-sample allocation not given. Sample collection was performed on day 63 after the first vaccine or placebo injection. Here immunoSEQ multiplex PCR was the method, and the copy in TCRdb shows in-frame clones only, minus some. The repertoire holds 300,000 to 350,000 clones, with about 87% as singletons. The material was peripheral blood, obtained in a trial of Ad26.COV2.S vaccine versus placebo. The receptors stem from a person aged 18 to 59 who received the Ad26.COV2.S COVID-19 vaccine or a placebo.

The CDR3 protein is CASSLWGSNTGELFF. CDR3 DNA sequence: TGTGCCAGCAGTTTATGGGGATCGAACACCGGGGAGCTGTTTTTT. The J gene is TRBJ2-2, the V gene TRBV28; D remains ambiguous. This CDR3 is built from 15 residues. V was clipped by 0 bases and J by 0 bases, with 5 bases between them. Germline V gives CDR1 MDHEN, CDR2 SYDVKM.

This clone has only one observation. The genes are TRBV21-1 and TRBJ2-3; the D call in the table, TRBD1, was not verified against the DNA. TRBV21-1 is termed a pseudogene. CDR3 length: 16 residues. Here the CDR3 DNA reads TGTGCCAGCAGCGACAGGGTAGGAGGAAGCACAGATACGCAGTATTTT. This sequence encodes CASSDRVGGSTDTQYF.

V and J are TRBV15 and TRBJ2-7, with TRBD2 matching 9 bases. V trimming: 5 bases; J trimming: 7 bases; junction bases outside the gene matches: 9. CDR3 length equals 14 residues. Germline V gene sequence: CDR1 LNHNV, CDR2 YYDKDF (reference sequence). The CDR3 loop reads CATSVAGVSWEQYF. In nucleotides, the CDR3 is TGTGCCACCAGCGTAGCGGGAGTGTCGTGGGAGCAGTACTTC.

The chain employs TRBV5-4 and TRBJ2-2, with 10 bases lining up with TRBD1. CDR3 length equals 15 residues. The junction had 4 bases not matched to a gene; V was cut back by 4 bases and J by 4 bases. Looked up from germline, CDR1 is SGHNT and CDR2 is YYREEE (reference sequence). The CDR3 DNA is TGTGCCAGCAGCCCCGGGACAGGGGCCACCGGGGAGCTGTTTTTT. It codes for CASSPGTGATGELFF.

The rearrangement joins TRBV12-3 or TRBV12-4 to TRBJ2-7; no clear D gene. With 1 base removed from V and 4 bases from J, the gap between germline ends came to 8 bases. The CDR3 is 13 amino acids. The CDR3 spells CASSLGMGYEQYF. The CDR3 bases are TGTGCCAGCAGTTTAGGCATGGGTTACGAGCAGTACTTC.

CDR3: CASSLPSWGPTYEQYF. CDR3 sequence (DNA): TGTGCCAGCAGTCTCCCTTCTTGGGGGCCGACCTACGAGCAGTACTTC. The chain carries TRBV28 and TRBJ2-7; the D gene is possibly TRBD1 (6 bases). The CDR3 loop spans 16 amino acids. Trimming left V 5 bases short and J 2 bases short, with 19 bases between. CDR1 and CDR2 (germline): MDHEN, SYDVKM.

The gene calls are TRBV27 and TRBJ2-6; D not resolved. The CDR3 consists of 15 residues. Trimming pared 5 bases from V and 3 bases from J, leaving 11 bases between. Germline CDR1 and CDR2: MNHEY and SMNVEV (reference sequence). CDR3 loop: CASSRMFGGANVLTF. CDR3 nucleotide sequence: TGTGCCAGCAGTAGGATGTTCGGTGGGGCCAACGTCCTGACTTTC.

This clone has only a few counts. The genes are TRBV19 and TRBJ1-3; D not certain. V was shortened by 11 bases and J by 4 bases, with 18 bases between the two germline ends. The CDR3 loop spans 14 amino acids. Germline loops: CDR1 LNHDA, CDR2 SQIVND (reference sequence). CDR3 in DNA: TGTGCCTCTTGCCGAGAGCCCACGGGAAACACCATATATTTT. Protein product: CASCREPTGNTIYF.

This clone was detected once. The chain couples TRBV11-1 to TRBJ2-5, with D possibly being TRBD2 (6 bases). V gave up 5 bases and J gave up 4 bases, with 17 bases separating them. This CDR3 is built from 15 residues. CDR1 is SGHAT and CDR2 is FQDESV in the germline V gene (reference sequence). CDR3 protein: CASSLDLGGGETQYF. The CDR3 region has the DNA TGTGCCAGCAGCCTCGACCTCGGGGGAGGAGAGACCCAGTACTTC. Drawing the rest from reference TRBV11-1 and TRBJ2-5, the complete variable domain is EAEVAQSPRYKITEKSQAVAFWCDPISGHATLYWYRQILGQGPELLVQFQDESVVDDSQLPKDRFSAERLKGVDSTLKIQPAELGDSAMYLCASSLDLGGGETQYFGPGTRLLVL.

This clone was seen more than once but under ten times. The V gene is TRBV30, the J gene TRBJ1-4, with D unresolved. Germline V CDR1 and CDR2: GTSNPN, SVGIG (reference sequence). V lost 1 base and J 8 bases, leaving 11 bases between the germline ends. The CDR3 is 13 residues long. DNA of the CDR3: TGTGCCTGGAGTGAACTGGGTGACGAAAAACTGTTTTTT. Translated: CAWSELGDEKLFF.

Note on this clone: The sample has other DNA sequences that encode this CDR3 too. The rearrangement uses TRBV7-2 and TRBJ2-7; no definite D call. Trimming removed 5 bases from V and 2 bases from J, with 4 bases in between. The V gene's germline CDR1 is SGHTA and CDR2 FQGNSA. CDR3 size: 11 residues. The CDR3 loop reads CASSAAYEQYF. The CDR3 DNA is TGTGCCAGCAGCGCCGCCTACGAGCAGTACTTC. The entire variable domain, with the rest obtained from reference TRBV7-2 and TRBJ2-7, is as follows: GAGVSQSPSNKVTEKGKDVELRCDPISGHTALYWYRQSLGQGLEFLIYFQGNSAPDKSGLPSDRFSAERTGGSVSTLTIQRTQQEDSAVYLCASSAAYEQYFGPGTRLTVT.

The chain is built from TRBV10-3 and TRBJ1-4, with 10 bases aligning to TRBD1. The CDR3 covers 14 residues. V lost 6 bases, J lost 8 bases, and 6 bases stayed unmatched. The V gene's germline CDR1 is ENHRY and CDR2 SYGVKD. CDR3 protein: CAIRPGTGVEKLFF. CDR3 DNA sequence: TGTGCCATCAGGCCCGGGACAGGGGTCGAAAAACTGTTTTTT.

The J gene is TRBJ2-5, the V gene TRBV7-8, with D unresolved. The CDR3 spans 13 residues. Trimming took off 5 bases at V and 5 bases at J, with 12 bases between the two ends. CDR1 is SGHVS, CDR2 FQNEAQ, per germline. For the CDR3, the DNA is TGTGCCAGCAGCCCACGGCGGTTGGAGACCCAGTACTTC. Translation: CASSPRRLETQYF.

The V call is TRBV3-1 (or the pseudogene TRBV3-2), the J call TRBJ1-2; 9 nucleotides line up with TRBD1. With 0 bases clipped from V and 0 bases from J, the junction kept 8 bases outside the gene matches. CDR3 length: 18 residues. Germline CDR1 is LGHDT and CDR2 is YNNKEL (reference sequence). CDR3 region: CASSQDEEDRGANYGYTF. CDR3 bases: TGTGCCAGCAGCCAAGATGAAGAGGACAGGGGAGCTAACTATGGCTACACCTTC.

This clone showed up just a few times. The J gene is TRBJ2-3, the V gene TRBV29-1; 7 bases are shared with TRBD2. CDR1 is SQVTM, CDR2 ANQGSEA, per germline. V was clipped by 8 bases and J by 1 base; unmatched bases: 9. This CDR3 comprises 14 residues. The DNA for the CDR3 is TGCAGCCCCTGGGACTACCAGGGCACAGATACGCAGTATTTT. This gives the protein CSPWDYQGTDTQYF.

This clone turned up a few times. The V call is TRBV6-6, the J call TRBJ1-2; D uncertain. CDR3 length: 11 amino acids. Trimming shortened V by 2 bases and J by 8 bases, and 6 bases separated the two germline ends. Per germline, CDR1 MNHNY and CDR2 SVGAGI (reference sequence). The CDR3 spells CASSYAEGYTF. In nucleotides, the CDR3 is TGTGCCAGCAGTTACGCGGAGGGCTACACCTTC.

This sequence joins TRBV4-1 and TRBJ2-1; 7 bases agree with TRBD2. The V gene's germline CDR1 is MGHRA and CDR2 YSYEKL. The ends lost 0 bases at V and 4 bases at J; junction bases unmatched: 6. The CDR3 spans 16 residues. For the CDR3, the DNA is TGCGCCAGCAGCCAAGAGGTAGCGGGCCATTACAATGAGCAGTTCTTC. Protein sequence: CASSQEVAGHYNEQFF.

On this clone: The sample has other DNA sequences that encode this CDR3 too. The CDR3 DNA is TGTGCCAGCAGCTTATTAAATGAGCAGTTCTTC. This encodes CASSLLNEQFF. The rearrangement uses TRBV7-8 and TRBJ2-1; D is unclear. Germline CDR1 SGHVS, CDR2 FQNEAQ. CDR3 length equals 11 residues. Trimming removed 2 bases from V and 7 bases from J, with 3 bases in between.

The table lists this clone with a few counts. The genes are TRBV5-1 and TRBJ2-3; 9 bases match TRBD1. Trimming cost V 3 bases and J 6 bases; bases outside gene matches: 14. The CDR3 covers 17 residues. Germline V lookup: CDR1 SGHRS, CDR2 YFSETQ. The CDR3: CASSSSTGTGHRDTQYF. The CDR3 region has the DNA TGCGCCAGCAGCTCCTCCACCGGGACAGGGCATCGGGATACGCAGTATTTT.

The CDR3 reads CASGRRNSNTGELFF. Here the CDR3 DNA reads TGTGCCAGCGGGCGGAGGAACTCGAACACCGGGGAGCTGTTTTTT. The V call is TRBV11-3, the J call TRBJ2-2; tentatively, D is TRBD2 (5 bases). V lost 8 bases and J lost 0, with 13 bases in between. Germline assignment: CDR1 SGHNT and CDR2 YENEEA. This CDR3 comprises 15 residues.

The chain is built from TRBV2 and TRBJ2-7, with D possibly TRBD2 on 7 matching bases. V was shortened by 4 bases and J by 3 bases, with 16 bases between the two germline ends. CDR1 and CDR2 (germline): SNHLY, FYNNEI. The CDR3 length is 15 residues. CDR3 protein: CASSVVGGRVYEQYF. CDR3 bases: TGTGCCAGCAGTGTCGTCGGGGGGCGGGTCTACGAGCAGTACTTC.

This clone was found once. The chain links TRBV4-3 to TRBJ2-1, with 7 nucleotides matching TRBD2. CDR3 length: 18 amino acids. CDR1 and CDR2 from the germline V gene are LGHNA and YSLEER. Trimming cost V 0 bases and J 4 bases; bases outside gene matches: 12. The CDR3 coding sequence is TGCGCCAGCAGCCAAGATCTAATGTATGGCGGGGGATACAATGAGCAGTTCTTC. Its translation is CASSQDLMYGGGYNEQFF.

The DNA of the CDR3 is TGTGCCAGCAGAGGGGGGAGCTATGGCTACACCTTC. It yields the protein CASRGGSYGYTF. The V gene is TRBV28, the J gene TRBJ1-2; maybe TRBD1 (6 bases). V was shortened by 6 bases and J by 4 bases, with 9 bases between the two germline ends. CDR1 MDHEN and CDR2 SYDVKM come from the germline V gene. This CDR3 comprises 12 residues.